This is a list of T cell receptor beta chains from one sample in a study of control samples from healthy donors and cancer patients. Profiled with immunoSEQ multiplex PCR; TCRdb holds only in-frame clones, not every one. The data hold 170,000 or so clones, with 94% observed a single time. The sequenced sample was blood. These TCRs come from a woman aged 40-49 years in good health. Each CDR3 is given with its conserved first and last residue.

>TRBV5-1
CASSFRTGGGDEQFF
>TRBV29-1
CSAESGVFTQYF
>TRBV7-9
CASSSSGGEQYF
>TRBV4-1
CASSQRRGPIGTEAFF
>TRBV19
CASSKDREVQPQHF
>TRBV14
CASSPARGLNTEAFF
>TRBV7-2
CASSPGTGAYGYTF
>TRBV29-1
CSVEQDYGYTF
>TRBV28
CASSPGLGSQPQHF
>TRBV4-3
CASSQDAGGAVNTEAFF
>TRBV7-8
CASSLGQGAGQPQHF
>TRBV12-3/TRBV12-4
CASSTGLGLFF
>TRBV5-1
CASSRGTDGYTF
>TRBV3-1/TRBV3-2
CASSQRTSGSSGNTIYF
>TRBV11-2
CASRRRTAVSYEQYF
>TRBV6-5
CASSLDRGLTEAFF
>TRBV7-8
CASSNTGTSYNEQFF
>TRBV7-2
CASSLGQTSGNTIYF
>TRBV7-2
CASNWRTAGRNSPLHF
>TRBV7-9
CASSSPFTNSGNTIYF
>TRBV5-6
CASSLGGGAWGNEKLFF
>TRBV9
CASTRGGQDTQYF
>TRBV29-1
CSVEIPLGLAGKGNEQFF
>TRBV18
CASSPQGGNNEQFF
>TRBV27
CASSSAVGQSYEQYF
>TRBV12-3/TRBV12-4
CASSRGGDTQYF
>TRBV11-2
CASSPDGRVYNSPLHF
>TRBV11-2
CASSLGQGVRGTREQYF